The 28 T cell receptor beta chains reported below all come from one sample, sequenced in a study of cytomegalovirus exposure and HLA in healthy donors. PCR used 60 Vbeta primers and 13 Jbeta primers. Only in-frame clones appear in the TCRdb table, and some are missing; sequencing was by immunoSEQ multiplex PCR. Of about 170,000 clones in the sample, around 80% were seen once. The sample was PBMCs. These receptors were collected from a woman aged 50 to 65 in good health and CMV-seropositive.

As to this clone: The final CDR3 position lacks the conserved phenylalanine or tryptophan, pointing to a likely read error. The rearrangement joins TRBV29-1 to TRBJ2-7; 9 nucleotides match TRBD1. Germline V gene lookup returns CDR1 SQVTM and CDR2 ANQGSEA. Trimming removed 2 bases from V and 3 bases from J; junction bases left unmatched: 2. The CDR3 has 13 amino acids. The CDR3 sequence: CSVELTGGYEQYL. CDR3 nucleotide sequence: TGCAGCGTTGAATTGACAGGGGGCTACGAGCAGTACCTC.

V gene TRBV27 combines with J gene TRBJ2-3, with 10 positions matching TRBD2. This CDR3 has 14 residues. J was trimmed by 11 bases and V by 5 bases; bases with no gene match: 10. Germline loops: CDR1 MNHEY, CDR2 SMNVEV (reference sequence). CDR3: CASSITVLAGRQYF. Here the CDR3 DNA reads TGTGCCAGCAGTATTACCGTACTAGCGGGACGGCAGTATTTT.

The CDR3 DNA is TGTGCCAGCAGCGTAGACGGGAACACCGGGGAGCTGTTTTTT. Amino acids: CASSVDGNTGELFF. The V gene is TRBV9, the J gene TRBJ2-2; D gene unclear. The CDR3 has 14 amino acids. With 0 bases removed from V and 1 base from J, the gap between germline ends came to 4 bases. The germline CDR1 and CDR2 sequences are SGDLS and YYNGEE.

The chain uses TRBV6-1 and TRBJ2-2; tentative D call: TRBD2 (5 bases). V shed 0 bases and J shed 8 bases, with 13 bases lying between them. Germline CDR1 MNHNS, CDR2 SASEGT. The CDR3 is 15 residues long. In DNA, the CDR3 is TGTGCCAGCAGTGAAGCGGGAGTTCGTCTGGGGGAGCTGTTTTTT. Amino acid sequence: CASSEAGVRLGELFF.

This clone was seen more than once but under ten times. The J gene is TRBJ2-7, the V gene TRBV6-5; TRBD2 is a possible D gene (5 bases). Germline V lookup: CDR1 MNHEY, CDR2 SVGAGI. The CDR3 runs 14 residues. Trimming pared 6 bases from V and 5 bases from J, leaving 17 bases between. The CDR3 loop reads CASSGTSLIHEQYF. The CDR3 bases are TGTGCCAGCAGCGGTACTAGTCTAATCCACGAGCAGTACTTC.

The chain is built from TRBV7-2 and TRBJ1-2; a weak D match, TRBD1 (6 bases). Germline assignment: CDR1 SGHTA and CDR2 FQGNSA. The CDR3 totals 15 residues. V was clipped by 5 bases and J by 4 bases, with 17 bases between them. The CDR3 loop reads CASSRGRQDLYGYTF. CDR3 bases: TGTGCCAGCAGCCGGGGTCGACAGGACCTCTATGGCTACACCTTC.

This clone was seen a few times. V gene TRBV4-3 combines with J gene TRBJ1-4; TRBD1 matches 7 bases. V dropped 0 bases and J dropped 1; count of bases not matched to a gene: 5. The CDR3 has 17 residues. CDR1 is LGHNA and CDR2 is YSLEER in the germline V gene. CDR3 bases: TGCGCCAGCAGCCAAGATAGTGGGACAGTAACTAATGAAAAACTGTTTTTT. As protein: CASSQDSGTVTNEKLFF.

The chain employs TRBV27 and TRBJ1-2; 10 positions agree with TRBD1. The V segment lost 0 bases and the J segment 5 bases; nucleotides outside the gene matches: 6. Germline V CDR1 and CDR2: MNHEY, SMNVEV (reference sequence). This CDR3 is 16 amino acids long. The CDR3 nucleotides are TGTGCCAGCAGTTTATCAGGGACAGGGGCCCCATATGGCTACACCTTC. Amino acids: CASSLSGTGAPYGYTF.

The rearrangement uses TRBV7-9 and TRBJ1-2; D possibly corresponds to TRBD1 (5 bases). Trimming shortened V by 0 bases and J by 2 bases, and 19 bases separated the two germline ends. Germline V lookup: CDR1 SEHNR, CDR2 FQNEAQ (reference sequence). The CDR3 is 18 amino acids. The DNA of the CDR3 is TGTGCCAGCAGCTTAGCGCGAACGTTGGAGGGGTGGAACTATGGCTACACCTTC. It codes for CASSLARTLEGWNYGYTF.

V gene TRBV4-2 combines with J gene TRBJ2-1; D is ambiguous. Germline V gene sequence: CDR1 LGHNA, CDR2 YNFKEQ. Deletions cut 4 bases from V and 12 bases from J, with 16 bases between. This CDR3 contains 13 residues. Here the CDR3 DNA reads TGTGCCAGCAGCCCTCGAGTAAATGAGTGGCAGTTCTTC. It yields the protein CASSPRVNEWQFF.

V is TRBV2 and J is TRBJ2-7; 10 nucleotides match TRBD1. Germline V CDR1 and CDR2: SNHLY, FYNNEI. This CDR3 is built from 15 residues. V trimming: 10 bases; J trimming: 3 bases; junction bases outside the gene matches: 12. CDR3 residues: CATGGPGTGVYEQYF. For the CDR3, the DNA is TGTGCCACAGGGGGACCTGGGACAGGGGTCTACGAGCAGTACTTC.

CDR3 DNA: TGTGCCAGCAGCTTCGGGACAGTTAGCAATCAGCCCCAGCATTTT. The encoded protein is CASSFGTVSNQPQHF. The rearrangement joins TRBV7-2 to TRBJ1-5; TRBD1 aligns across 7 bases. Germline V gene sequence: CDR1 SGHTA, CDR2 FQGNSA. V dropped 3 bases and J dropped 0; count of bases not matched to a gene: 2. CDR3 length equals 15 residues.

The CDR3 loop is CASSPRVGGAEAFF. In DNA form, the CDR3 reads TGTGCCAGCAGCCCCCGTGTCGGGGGAGCTGAAGCTTTCTTT. The genes are TRBV6-1 and TRBJ1-1; D is perhaps TRBD1 (5 bases). V was cut by 6 bases and J by 6 bases, with 17 bases left in between. This CDR3 comprises 14 residues. Germline CDR1 and CDR2: MNHNS and SASEGT.

The chain joins TRBV6-1 to TRBJ1-3, with D possibly TRBD1 on 5 matching bases. The CDR3 sequence is 14 residues long. Germline CDR1 and CDR2: MNHNS and SASEGT. V dropped 4 bases and J dropped 0 bases, with 7 bases sitting between them. CDR3 coding DNA: TGTGCCAGCAGTGGAAGGGGCTCTGGAAACACCATATATTTT. Its protein is CASSGRGSGNTIYF.

This chain connects TRBV6-5 to TRBJ2-7; TRBD1 is a possible D gene (6 bases). This CDR3 has 12 residues. V dropped 5 bases and J dropped 3 bases, with 8 bases sitting between them. CDR1 is MNHEY and CDR2 is SVGAGI in the germline V gene. The CDR3 region has the DNA TGTGCCAGCAGTACAGGGTACTACGAGCAGTACTTC. It encodes CASSTGYYEQYF.

The genes are TRBV7-3 and TRBJ2-2; D is uncertain. The CDR3 covers 13 residues. Trimming removed 4 bases at V and 2 bases at J, with 5 bases between. Germline CDR1 is SGHTA and CDR2 is FQGTGA. This chain's CDR3 is CASSSFNTGELFF. The CDR3 DNA reads as TGTGCCAGCAGCTCCTTTAACACCGGGGAGCTGTTTTTT.

The rearrangement uses TRBV9 and TRBJ2-1; D is perhaps TRBD1 (6 bases). This CDR3 is built from 15 residues. Germline V gene lookup returns CDR1 SGDLS and CDR2 YYNGEE. Trimming removed 0 bases at V and 1 base at J, with 8 bases between. The CDR3 coding sequence is TGTGCCAGCAGCGTAGCTAGGGGGTCCTACAATGAGCAGTTCTTC. Its translation: CASSVARGSYNEQFF.

The V gene is TRBV19, the J gene TRBJ2-5; 9 bases align to TRBD1. Germline V CDR1 and CDR2: LNHDA, SQIVND (reference sequence). V gave up 5 bases and J gave up 3 bases; unmatched junction bases: 4. The CDR3 is 14 residues long. CDR3 nucleotides: TGTGCCAGTAGTCAAACAGGGGGCGAAGAGACCCAGTACTTC. It is translated as CASSQTGGEETQYF.

V is TRBV6-5 and J is TRBJ2-4; no clear D gene. The CDR3 has 15 residues. With 6 bases removed from V and 0 bases from J, the gap between germline ends came to 12 bases. From germline, CDR1 is MNHEY and CDR2 SVGAGI. This CDR3 is CASSESSLAKNIQYF. The CDR3 nucleotides are TGTGCCAGCAGCGAGTCAAGTCTAGCCAAAAACATTCAGTACTTC.

The V gene is TRBV6-1, the J gene TRBJ1-2; tentative D call: TRBD1 (5 bases). The CDR3 is 15 residues long. V was clipped by 4 bases and J by 2 bases, with 14 bases between them. Germline assignment: CDR1 MNHNS and CDR2 SASEGT. This CDR3 is CASSGLNRGNYGYTF. The DNA for the CDR3 is TGTGCCAGCAGTGGTTTAAATAGGGGCAACTATGGCTACACCTTC.

For the CDR3, the DNA is TGTGCCAGCAGGCGGACAGGGCCACATCAGCCCCAGCATTTT. It encodes CASRRTGPHQPQHF. The chain carries TRBV28 and TRBJ1-5; TRBD1 aligns across 8 bases. The CDR3 runs 14 residues. V shed 6 bases, J shed 5 bases, and the junction held 6 bases outside the gene matches. Germline assignment: CDR1 MDHEN and CDR2 SYDVKM.

The chain couples TRBV11-3 to TRBJ2-2, with 10 bases identical to TRBD2. The CDR3 spans 17 residues. The junction had 6 bases not matched to a gene; V was cut back by 1 base and J by 4 bases. The germline V gene has CDR1 SGHNT and CDR2 YENEEA. CDR3 in amino acids: CASSLGIAGGLTGELFF. The CDR3, as DNA: TGTGCCAGCAGCTTAGGGATAGCGGGAGGCCTCACCGGGGAGCTGTTTTTT. The whole variable domain, filled in from reference TRBV11-3 and TRBJ2-2, reads EAGVVQSPRYKIIEKKQPVAFWCNPISGHNTLYWYLQNLGQGPELLIRYENEEAVDDSQLPKDRFSAERLKGVDSTLKIQPAELGDSAVYLCASSLGIAGGLTGELFFGEGSRLTVL.

The V and J genes are TRBV28 and TRBJ2-7, with 8 nucleotides matching TRBD1. The CDR3 has 12 amino acids. Germline CDR1 is MDHEN and CDR2 is SYDVKM. After removal of 5 bases from V and 3 bases from J, the junction contained 0 bases not matched to a gene. DNA for the CDR3: TGTGCCAGCAGTACAGGGGGCTACGAGCAGTACTTC. Its translation: CASSTGGYEQYF.

The rearrangement links TRBV6-6 to TRBJ1-1; 8 nucleotides align to TRBD1. CDR3 length: 15 residues. V shed 4 bases, J shed 0 bases, and the junction held 4 bases outside the gene matches. Germline V gene sequence: CDR1 MNHNY, CDR2 SVGAGI (reference sequence). The CDR3 region has the DNA TGTGCCAGCAGTTCCCCGACAGGGGTGAACACTGAAGCTTTCTTT. Amino acids: CASSSPTGVNTEAFF.

This clone was counted once. At one end, the junction sequence differs from germline, possibly due to a read error. The chain is built from TRBV7-7 and TRBJ2-6; a possible D gene is TRBD1 (5 bases). Germline V gives CDR1 SSHAT, CDR2 FNYEAQ (reference sequence). This CDR3 spans 17 amino acids. In DNA form, the CDR3 reads TGTGCTAGCAGCTTAGGGCCGTTGGGGCCTGGGGCCAACGTCCTGACTTTC. This gives the protein CASSLGPLGPGANVLTF.

The chain recombines TRBV28 with TRBJ2-5; D remains ambiguous. The length of the CDR3 is 12 residues. Per the germline V gene, CDR1 is MDHEN and CDR2 is SYDVKM. Trimming took 6 bases from V and 5 from J, leaving 10 bases between them. The CDR3 is CASSGQVETQYF. CDR3 in DNA: TGTGCCAGCAGCGGTCAGGTCGAGACCCAGTACTTC.

V is TRBV2 and J is TRBJ2-1, with 10 nucleotides matching TRBD1. The CDR3 is made up of 15 amino acids. V was clipped by 1 base and J by 8 bases; unmatched bases: 5. Per the germline V gene, CDR1 is SNHLY and CDR2 is FYNNEI. The CDR3 here is CASSEGGQGFDEQFF. CDR3 nucleotide sequence: TGTGCCAGCAGTGAAGGGGGACAGGGGTTCGATGAGCAGTTCTTC.

The chain links TRBV19 to TRBJ2-7; 7 bases align to TRBD1. CDR1 LNHDA and CDR2 SQIVND come from the germline V gene (reference sequence). V dropped 6 bases and J dropped 3; count of bases not matched to a gene: 11. The CDR3 is 15 residues long. CDR3 protein: CASRSEQGSYYEQYF. CDR3 bases: TGTGCCAGTAGGTCGGAACAGGGGAGTTACTACGAGCAGTACTTC.